The 5 T cell receptor beta chains below all came from one sample that was sequenced in a study of Graves' ophthalmopathy and Graves' hyperthyroidism. TCR beta CDR3 amplification used RNA transcripts. Second-round multiplex PCR came after first-round RT-PCR with HTBI primers. TCRdb processed the multiplex PCR reads anew with MiXCR; each CDR3 protein has one entry. Of more than 1,000,000 distinct CDR3 sequences listed, less than 45% are singletons. Specimen: peripheral blood or thyroid tissue (not recorded which). These receptors were taken from an adult man with Graves' hyperthyroidism.

This clonotype was counted at least ten times. The chain joins TRBV7-8 to TRBJ2-7; 8 bases line up with TRBD2. Per germline, CDR1 SGHVS and CDR2 FQNEAQ. The trim removed 5 bases at V and 9 bases at J, leaving 3 bases unmatched. The CDR3 length is 11 residues. The CDR3 here is CASSAGGGQYF. The CDR3 region has the DNA TGTGCCAGCAGCGCGGGGGGCGGGCAGTACTTC. Looking up the rest from reference TRBV7-8 and TRBJ2-7 gives the full variable domain: GAGVSQSPRYKVAKRGQDVALRCDPISGHVSLFWYQQALGQGPEFLTYFQNEAQLDKSGLPSDRFFAERPEGSVSTLKIQRTQQEDSAVYLCASSAGGGQYFGPGTRLTVT.

Notes on this clonotype: Compared with germline, one end of the junction differs, possibly owing to a read error. The chain carries TRBV7-6 and TRBJ1-3; D may be TRBD1 (5 bases). The CDR3 totals 13 residues. Germline loops: CDR1 SGHVS, CDR2 FNYEAQ. In DNA form, the CDR3 reads TGTGCCAGCAGCCATGGGACTGGAGACACCATATATTTT. Its translation is CASSHGTGDTIYF.

This clonotype was observed many times. The rearrangement links TRBV20-1 to TRBJ1-1; D is uncertain. Germline CDR1 and CDR2: DFQATT and SNEGSKA (reference sequence). Trimming left V 0 bases short and J 5 bases short, with 19 bases between. The CDR3 length is 16 residues. The CDR3 sequence is CSARDDTQGSRTEAFF. CDR3 DNA: TGCAGTGCTAGAGATGACACCCAAGGCAGTAGGACTGAAGCTTTCTTT.

This clonotype came up many times. The J gene is TRBJ1-1, the V gene TRBV5-1; D is ambiguous. The CDR3 has 14 amino acids. The V gene lost 4 bases and the J gene lost 5 bases, with 15 bases spanning the gap. Germline V gene lookup returns CDR1 SGHRS and CDR2 YFSETQ. In DNA form, the CDR3 reads TGCGCCAGCAGCGGTCAGTCTCAGATTACTGAAGCTTTCTTT. Protein sequence: CASSGQSQITEAFF.

The chain is built from TRBV10-3 and TRBJ2-7; D might be TRBD2 (6 bases). The CDR3 consists of 18 residues. Germline CDR1 ENHRY, CDR2 SYGVKD. V gave up 3 bases and J gave up 4 bases, with 25 bases separating them. CDR3 amino acids: CAISDVAVHASRGYEQYF. Here the CDR3 DNA reads TGTGCCATCAGTGACGTAGCGGTCCACGCTTCACGCGGGTACGAGCAGTACTTC.